A selection of T cell receptor beta chains follows, all from one sample in a study of cytomegalovirus exposure and HLA in healthy donors. Here immunoSEQ multiplex PCR was the method, and the copy in TCRdb shows in-frame clones only, minus some. The sample shows approximately 150,000 clones, approximately 80% of them seen only once. The sample taken for sequencing was PBMCs. These receptors originate from a man aged 40-55 years in good health and CMV-seronegative. Each CDR3 is given with its conserved first and last residue. A D gene is named only where the DNA matches it firmly.

j_call v_call d_call cdr3_aa
TRBJ2-6 TRBV10-2 NA CASWAGLAGANVLTF
TRBJ2-6 TRBV4-2 NA CASSQEERSSGANVLTF
TRBJ2-7 TRBV19 TRBD2 CASRGLAYEQYF
TRBJ1-2 TRBV5-4 TRBD1 CASRAGQGFYGYTF
TRBJ1-1 TRBV6-5 NA CASRQNQNTEAFF
TRBJ1-2 TRBV27 TRBD1 CASSLTGGYGYTF
TRBJ1-2 TRBV28 TRBD1 CASSPPSPGQRNGYTF
TRBJ2-3 TRBV28 NA CASSLTTWADTQYF
TRBJ2-1 TRBV6-6 NA CASSFPQGNNEQFF
TRBJ2-5 TRBV10-3 NA CAISGNRVGETQYF
TRBJ1-2 TRBV10-1 NA CASSGGYGYTF
TRBJ1-5 TRBV11-2 NA CASSLGRQSNQPQHF
TRBJ2-2 TRBV27 NA CASSLQAAGTGELFF
TRBJ2-7 TRBV4-3 NA CASSQDFAASSYEQYF
TRBJ1-1 TRBV18 NA CASSSLAQANTEAFF
TRBJ2-7 TRBV28 NA CASTRDTSSYEQYF
TRBJ1-5 TRBV19 NA CASSTTDSNQPQHF
TRBJ1-6 TRBV5-1 NA CASSFTGPNSPLHF
TRBJ1-5 TRBV5-8 NA CASSLDLSNQPQHF
TRBJ1-6 TRBV4-3 TRBD1 CASSQDGTGGHSPLHF
TRBJ2-1 TRBV6-1 NA CASSRREGAYNEQFF
TRBJ2-7 TRBV6-6 NA CASSPGWSTYEQYF
TRBJ1-3 TRBV5-6 NA CASSSTFRSGGNTIYF
TRBJ1-1 TRBV9 TRBD1 CASRGTGRTEAFF
TRBJ1-2 TRBV19 TRBD1 CASTSSGTGGYGYTF
NA TRBV28 NA CATKSSAKSYEQYF
TRBJ2-5 TRBV27 TRBD1 CASSPGQGTLETQYF
TRBJ2-3 TRBV27 TRBD2 CASSLGAGRAWDTQYF
TRBJ2-5 TRBV7-9 NA CASTRSARETQYF
TRBJ1-1 TRBV2 TRBD1 CASNPTGGSQAFF
TRBJ1-2 TRBV7-3 NA CASGGYVEGTRSGANYGYTF
TRBJ1-1 TRBV27 NA CASSFREVGEAFF
TRBJ2-5 TRBV27 NA CASSLGGGLETQYF
TRBJ2-7 TRBV6-1 TRBD1 CASRPGQGFGEQYF
TRBJ2-5 TRBV28 TRBD1 CASSLPGTEETQYF
TRBJ2-2 TRBV19 NA CASIMNPGTGAGELFF
TRBJ1-4 TRBV11-2 NA CASSLSRPAANEKLFF
NA TRBV7-9 TRBD1 CASSISGTGGDEQYF
TRBJ2-7 TRBV5-4 TRBD1 CASTILLGGTESYEQYF
TRBJ1-4 TRBV18 TRBD1 CASSPPFQQGRNEKLFF
TRBJ1-1 TRBV9 NA CASSPQDSTEAFF
TRBJ1-6 TRBV12-1 NA CASNRGGSPLHF
TRBJ2-1 TRBV10-3 TRBD2 CAISEGLGGNEQFF
TRBJ1-5 TRBV29-1 NA CSVLDSSYSNQPQHF
TRBJ2-2 TRBV6-5 NA CASSYFRGLLTGELFF
TRBJ1-6 TRBV6-1 TRBD1 CASSPGTGGRSPLHF
TRBJ2-6 TRBV4-3 NA CASSLGRGSSSGANVLTF
TRBJ2-6 TRBV4-2 NA CASSQDLQGGSGANVLTF
TRBJ2-5 TRBV7-3 TRBD2 CASSLGSGGRETQYF